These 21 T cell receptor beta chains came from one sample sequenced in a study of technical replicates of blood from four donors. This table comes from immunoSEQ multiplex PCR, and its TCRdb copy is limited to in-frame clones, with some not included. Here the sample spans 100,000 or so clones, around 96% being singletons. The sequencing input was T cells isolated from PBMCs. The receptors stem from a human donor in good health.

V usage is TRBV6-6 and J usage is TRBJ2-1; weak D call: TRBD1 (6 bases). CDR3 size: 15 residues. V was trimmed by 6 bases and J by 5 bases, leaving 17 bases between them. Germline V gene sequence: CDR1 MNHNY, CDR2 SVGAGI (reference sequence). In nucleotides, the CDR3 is TGTGCCAGCAGAATACAGGGCCTTGGGGACAATGAGCAGTTCTTC. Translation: CASRIQGLGDNEQFF.

The CDR3: CASSPGFGSSYEQYF. The CDR3 coding sequence is TGTGCCAGCAGTCCGGGATTCGGAAGCTCCTACGAGCAGTACTTC. The gene calls are TRBV6-6 and TRBJ2-7, with D possibly TRBD2 on 5 matching bases. The CDR3 runs 15 residues. Germline V gives CDR1 MNHNY, CDR2 SVGAGI (reference sequence). The V and J ends lost 5 bases and 0 bases respectively, with 14 bases between them.

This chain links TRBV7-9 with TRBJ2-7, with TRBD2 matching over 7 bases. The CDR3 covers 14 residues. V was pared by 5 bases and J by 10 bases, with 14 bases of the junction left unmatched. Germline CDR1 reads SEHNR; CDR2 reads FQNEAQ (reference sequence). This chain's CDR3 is CASSPVGGGVEQYF. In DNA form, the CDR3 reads TGTGCCAGCAGCCCCGTGGGGGGAGGGGTAGAACAGTACTTC.

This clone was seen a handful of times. The CDR3 region has the DNA TGCGCCAGCAGCCAAGGACAGGGGGCCGGCTTCACTGAAGCTTTCTTT. It translates to CASSQGQGAGFTEAFF. The chain links TRBV4-1 to TRBJ1-1; 10 bases line up with TRBD1. The CDR3 is made up of 16 amino acids. Losses at the gene ends were 1 base for V and 4 bases for J; bases not matched to a gene: 6. CDR1 is MGHRA, CDR2 YSYEKL, per germline.

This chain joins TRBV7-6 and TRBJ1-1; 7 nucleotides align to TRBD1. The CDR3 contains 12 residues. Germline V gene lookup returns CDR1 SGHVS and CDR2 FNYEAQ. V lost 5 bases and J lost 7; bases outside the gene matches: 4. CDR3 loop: CASSDRDSEAFF. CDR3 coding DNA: TGTGCCAGCAGCGACCGGGACAGTGAAGCTTTCTTT.

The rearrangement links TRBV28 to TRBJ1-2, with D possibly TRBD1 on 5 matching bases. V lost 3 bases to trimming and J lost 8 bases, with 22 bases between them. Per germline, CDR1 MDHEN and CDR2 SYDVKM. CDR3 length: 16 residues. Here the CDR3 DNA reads TGTGCCAGCAGTTTTGGGGCCCCTGGCTTTGGCGACGGCTACACCTTC. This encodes CASSFGAPGFGDGYTF.

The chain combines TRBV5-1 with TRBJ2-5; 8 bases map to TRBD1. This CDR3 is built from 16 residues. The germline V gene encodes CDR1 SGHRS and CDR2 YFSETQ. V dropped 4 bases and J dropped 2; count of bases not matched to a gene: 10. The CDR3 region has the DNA TGCGCCAGCAGCGCCCAAGGGGACAGGTATCAAGAGACCCAGTACTTC. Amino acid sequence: CASSAQGDRYQETQYF.

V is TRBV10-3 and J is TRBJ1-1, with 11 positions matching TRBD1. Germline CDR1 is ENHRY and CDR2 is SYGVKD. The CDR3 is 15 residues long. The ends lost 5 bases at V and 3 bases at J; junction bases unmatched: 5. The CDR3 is CAISRGDRGDTEAFF. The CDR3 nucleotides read TGTGCCATCAGTCGAGGGGACAGGGGGGACACTGAAGCTTTCTTT.

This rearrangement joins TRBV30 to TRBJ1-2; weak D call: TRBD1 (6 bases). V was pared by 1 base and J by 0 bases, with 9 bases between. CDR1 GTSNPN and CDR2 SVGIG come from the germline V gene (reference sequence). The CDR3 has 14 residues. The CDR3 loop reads CAWSGTATNYGYTF. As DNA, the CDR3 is TGTGCCTGGAGTGGGACAGCAACTAACTATGGCTACACCTTC.

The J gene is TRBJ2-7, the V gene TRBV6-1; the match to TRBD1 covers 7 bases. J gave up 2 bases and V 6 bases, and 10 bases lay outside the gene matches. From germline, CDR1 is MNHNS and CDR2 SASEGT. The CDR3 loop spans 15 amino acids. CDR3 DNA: TGTGCCAGCAGCGCCGGAAGACAGGGACCCTACGAGCAGTACTTC. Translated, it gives CASSAGRQGPYEQYF.

The chain's CDR3 is CASSLSDWIFAQEAFF. In nucleotides, the CDR3 is TGTGCCAGCAGTTTATCCGACTGGATTTTTGCGCAGGAAGCTTTCTTT. The chain has TRBV27 and TRBJ1-1; D call uncertain. Germline V lookup: CDR1 MNHEY, CDR2 SMNVEV (reference sequence). Trimming removed 0 bases at V and 8 bases at J, with 19 bases between. The CDR3 sequence is 16 residues long.

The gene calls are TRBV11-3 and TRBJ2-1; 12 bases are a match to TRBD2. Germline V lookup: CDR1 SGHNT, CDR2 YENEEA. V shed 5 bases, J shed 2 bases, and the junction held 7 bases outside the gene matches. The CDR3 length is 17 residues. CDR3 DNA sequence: TGTGCCAGCAGCCGAGAACTAGCGGGGGGCGCCTACAATGAGCAGTTCTTC. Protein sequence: CASSRELAGGAYNEQFF.

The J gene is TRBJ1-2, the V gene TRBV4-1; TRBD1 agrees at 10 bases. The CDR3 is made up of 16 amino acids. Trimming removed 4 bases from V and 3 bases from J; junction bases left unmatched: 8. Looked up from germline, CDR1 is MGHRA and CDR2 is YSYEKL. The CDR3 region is CASSPATGQGYYGYTF. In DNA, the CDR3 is TGCGCCAGCAGCCCCGCTACGGGACAGGGGTACTATGGCTACACCTTC.

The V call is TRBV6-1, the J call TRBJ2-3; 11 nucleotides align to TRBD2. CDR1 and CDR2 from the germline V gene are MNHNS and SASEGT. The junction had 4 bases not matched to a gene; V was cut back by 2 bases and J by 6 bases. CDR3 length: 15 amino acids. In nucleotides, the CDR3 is TGTGCCAGCAGTGAACTAGCGGGAGGTGGGGATACGCAGTATTTT. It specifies CASSELAGGGDTQYF.

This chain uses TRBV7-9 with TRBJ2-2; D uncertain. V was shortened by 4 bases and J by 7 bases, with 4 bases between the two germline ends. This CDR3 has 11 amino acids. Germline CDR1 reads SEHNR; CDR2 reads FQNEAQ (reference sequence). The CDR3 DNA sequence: TGTGCCAGCAGCTCCCACGGGGAGCTGTTTTTT. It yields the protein CASSSHGELFF.

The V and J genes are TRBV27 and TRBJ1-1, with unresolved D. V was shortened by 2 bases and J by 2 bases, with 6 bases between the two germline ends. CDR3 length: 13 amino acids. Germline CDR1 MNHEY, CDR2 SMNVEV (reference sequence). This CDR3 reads CASSLVSNTEAFF. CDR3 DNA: TGTGCCAGCAGTTTAGTGAGTAACACTGAAGCTTTCTTT.

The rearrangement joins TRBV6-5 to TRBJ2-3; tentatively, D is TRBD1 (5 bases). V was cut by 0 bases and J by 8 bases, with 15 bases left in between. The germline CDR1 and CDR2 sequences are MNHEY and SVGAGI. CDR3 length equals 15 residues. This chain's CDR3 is CASSYSIQAPVTQYF. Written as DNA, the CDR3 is TGTGCCAGCAGTTACTCGATACAGGCCCCAGTTACGCAGTATTTT.

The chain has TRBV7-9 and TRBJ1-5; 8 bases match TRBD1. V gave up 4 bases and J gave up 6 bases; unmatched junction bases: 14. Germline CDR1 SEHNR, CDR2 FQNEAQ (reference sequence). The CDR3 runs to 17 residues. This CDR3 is CASSYGTTGGRRQPQHF. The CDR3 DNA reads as TGTGCCAGCAGCTACGGGACCACAGGGGGAAGGCGTCAGCCCCAGCATTTT.

In DNA, the CDR3 is TGCGCCAGCAGCTTGGGCGAATCCTACAATGAGCAGTTCTTC. Its translation is CASSLGESYNEQFF. The chain has TRBV5-1 and TRBJ2-1; D is unclear. Germline V CDR1 and CDR2: SGHRS, YFSETQ. Trimming cost V 0 bases and J 1 base, with 5 bases left between them. The CDR3 length is 14 residues.

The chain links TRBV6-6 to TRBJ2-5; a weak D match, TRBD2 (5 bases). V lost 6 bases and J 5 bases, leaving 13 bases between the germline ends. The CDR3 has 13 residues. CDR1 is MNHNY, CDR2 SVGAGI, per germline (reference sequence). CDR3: CASRDSWEETQYF. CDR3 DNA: TGTGCCAGCAGGGATAGTTGGGAGGAGACCCAGTACTTC.

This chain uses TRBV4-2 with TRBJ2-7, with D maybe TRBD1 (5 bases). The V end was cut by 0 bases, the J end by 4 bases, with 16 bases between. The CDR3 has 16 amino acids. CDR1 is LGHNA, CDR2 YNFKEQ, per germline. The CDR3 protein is CASSQDPDRQGYEQYF. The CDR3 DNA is TGTGCCAGCAGCCAAGATCCAGACAGACAAGGATACGAGCAGTACTTC.